This T cell receptor (beta chain) was sequenced for a study of regulatory T cells in long-lasting Graves disease (dated by TCRdb to the early 2020s). Concerning the study at large: Newly diagnosed Graves' disease patients had taken antithyroid drugs for less than 3 months. Patients with persistent Graves' disease were compared with patients with newly diagnosed Graves' disease using TCR sequencing and RNA sequencing of peripheral blood. The study took place in China and was registered as a clinical trial. A total of some 33 samples were covered by TCR sequencing, comprising around 13 persistent and about 20 newly diagnosed Graves' disease patients. The full study reports these points: Preferential use of TRBV28, TRBJ1-2 and TRBJ2-5 was observed in persistent disease, whereas TRBV20-1 and TRBJ2-1 were favored in newly diagnosed disease. The small sample size was acknowledged by the authors as a limitation that may reduce accuracy. Only the TCR beta chain was sequenced and analyzed. The study examined only peripheral blood because the primary lesion, thyroid tissue, could not be accessed. Compared with newly diagnosed patients, patients with persistent Graves' disease had lower TCR Shannon entropy and fewer highly expanded clones, which suggests clonal expansion. A larger number of public clonotypes was shared among persistent patients (over 2,500) than among newly diagnosed patients (around 970).

The method behind the library was multiplex PCR. TCRdb lists the instrument as Illumina HiSeq 4000. To build TCR beta libraries, CDR3 regions were amplified by Arm-PCR using iRepertoire HTBI primers. Before sequencing, the PCR products went through gel purification. Regarding the original processing steps: A total of 62 TRBV and some 15 TRBJ segments were identified across samples and were used for gene usage analysis of CDR3 amino acid clonotypes. Filtered high-quality paired reads were merged into contigs using COPE and FqMerger. BLAST was used to align contigs to IMGT TRBV, TRBD and TRBJ reference genes, and CDR3 was defined according to IMGT. Highly expanded clones were defined as clonotypes with a frequency above 0.1%. Repertoire diversity was measured by Shannon entropy, and V-J evenness by the Gini coefficient. Public clonotypes were defined as clonotypes shared by more than one individual. Starting from the raw public reads, TCRdb applied fastp trimming at Q25, assembled clones with MiXCR and retained in-frame beta chains. Identical CDR3 proteins give one entry, which carries the most common genes and DNA. These V and J calls rely on TCRdb rather than the paper's analysis. The sample table shows 350,000 to 400,000 distinct CDR3 sequences, and about 16% are seen once. Clones ranked in the top ten supply just over 20% of the sample.

The sample's time point label is to be understood as: newly diagnosed GD, antithyroid drugs for less than 3 months. For both TCR sequencing and RNA sequencing, RNA was extracted from PBMCs using TRIzol. The diagnosis of Graves' disease was made according to American Thyroid Association guidelines. Patients for the study were recruited at an endocrinology department in Xi'an, China. Each patient gave approximately 8.8 milliliters of peripheral blood, collected in an EDTA anticoagulant tube. Ficoll Paque Plus density gradient separation was used to isolate PBMCs, and no further T cell sorting was performed. An Agilent 2100 Bioanalyzer and agarose gel were used to assess RNA quality, and a NanoDrop 2000 was used to measure RNA concentration. Remarks on this clonotype: The antigen this receptor binds is unknown. No base quality information exists; no much larger clone differs at one position.

Measured from the cysteine to the phenylalanine, the CDR3 is 14 residues long. The sequence is cut down to CDR3 DNA, 42 bases in frame from base 1. Reading the germline V gene gives CDR1 MNHEY and CDR2 SVGEGT. Trimming costs V 7 bases and J 0 bases, and their ends lie 10 bases apart. These data were also reused for a study on T cells in Graves' hyperthyroidism and ophthalmopathy. As the second paper documents: Stable Graves' hyperthyroidism was defined as no progression to ophthalmopathy during 18 months of follow-up. Hyperthyroidism patients were aged 18 to 65 years and newly diagnosed, with disease duration of less than 2 months. Patients with uncontrolled infections, other autoimmune diseases, pregnancy or lactation were excluded. Clinical symptoms, serum thyroxine and TRAb, thyroid ultrasound, and orbital computed tomography formed the basis for the diagnoses. A first-round RT-PCR of the TCR CDR3 used the HTBI primer set with the Qiagen OneStep RT-PCR kit. Most expanded thyroid clonotypes (frequency above 0.001) were also detected in blood, a finding suggesting that blood repertoires may reflect thyroid immune responses. In cross-validation, a model built on a 13 V-J signature told ophthalmopathy apart from stable hyperthyroidism with 85% to 90% sensitivity and approximately 81% specificity, and in testing the same model reached 80%/75%. In validation, the model predicted progression to ophthalmopathy with just under 71% sensitivity and 72.22% specificity, a median of approximately 6.7 months before onset. TCR V-J signatures able to tell the groups apart were searched for in a discovery cohort of 90 to 100 patients, of whom around 42 had Graves' ophthalmopathy and 57 had stable Graves' hyperthyroidism. Whether ophthalmopathy could be predicted prospectively was tested in an independent validation cohort made up of 18 to 20 hyperthyroidism patients plus 17 patients who later progressed to ophthalmopathy. The roughly 90 discovery patients were divided at random into training and test sets in a 7:3 ratio. In several Graves' hyperthyroidism patients, the study also compared T-cell repertoires from thyroid tissue with T-cell repertoires from blood. After sampling, hyperthyroidism patients received methimazole starting at 30 mg daily, and ophthalmopathy patients received high-dose intravenous methylprednisolone. A second multiplex PCR round built the libraries, followed by size selection and purification. Paired-end sequencing of the libraries was performed with 100 bp reads on an Illumina HiSeq2000. SOAPnuke was used to process the raw data, with reads discarded if the reads contained adapters or uncalled bases, had a mean Phred below 15, or lacked an exact constant-primer or identifier match. High-quality paired reads were merged with COPE v1.2.5, and unique nucleotide sequences were defined as clonotypes. MiTCR v1.1 was used to align the clonotypes against IMGT TRBV, TRBD and TRBJ reference segments. The analysis was restricted to V-J combinations with a frequency above 0.0001, which together covered roughly 99% of the repertoires. The TCS score was defined as F50 (clonal expansion) divided by E x V (chaos), with BLOSUM62-based TCRdist calculated between CDR3 peptides within each V-J. Welch's t-statistics and random forest reduced around 550 V-J features to 13, which were used in a naive Bayes classifier (R e1071). Sample size was not statistically predetermined, and blinding of investigators to group allocation was not performed. According to the paper, TCR Vbeta CDR3 sequencing was carried out on 135 peripheral blood samples, which came from about 45 ophthalmopathy, roughly 75 hyperthyroidism and approximately 17 progressor patients.

The V gene is TRBV6-2 or TRBV6-3 and the J gene is TRBJ2-1; the best D guess is TRBD1, with 6 bases matching. The sample was peripheral blood mononuclear cells (PBMCs), taken at new diagnosis, from a patient treated with antithyroid drugs. This receptor was taken from a woman under 30 with Graves disease. Donor details come from another sample of the same person, matched by shared clones. The CDR3 protein: CASNGQSSYNEQFF. In nucleotides, the sequence is TGTGCCAGCAACGGACAGAGCTCCTACAATGAGCAGTTCTTC.